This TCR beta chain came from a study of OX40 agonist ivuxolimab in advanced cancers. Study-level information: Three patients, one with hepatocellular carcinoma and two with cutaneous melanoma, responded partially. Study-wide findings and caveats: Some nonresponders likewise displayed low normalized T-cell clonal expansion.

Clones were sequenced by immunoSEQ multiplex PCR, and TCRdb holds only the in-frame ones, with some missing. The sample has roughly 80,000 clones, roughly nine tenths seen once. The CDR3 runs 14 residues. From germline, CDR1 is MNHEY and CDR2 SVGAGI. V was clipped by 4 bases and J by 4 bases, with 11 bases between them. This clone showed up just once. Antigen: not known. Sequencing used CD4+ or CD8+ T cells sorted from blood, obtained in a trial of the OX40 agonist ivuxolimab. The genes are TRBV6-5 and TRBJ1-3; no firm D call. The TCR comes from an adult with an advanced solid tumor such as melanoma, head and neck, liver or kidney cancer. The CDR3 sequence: CASSSLGSGNTIYF. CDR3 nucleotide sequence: TGTGCCAGCAGTTCTCTAGGCTCGGGAAACACCATATATTTT.